The present T cell receptor beta chain was sequenced within a study of cytomegalovirus exposure and HLA in healthy donors. Study-level background: Earlier, 150 million to 200 million T cells were analyzed, and about 100 million unique TCR beta sequences were found among them.

The study, taken as a whole, reports: It is likely that the observed cluster of highly shared sequence variants was a sequencing artifact. Across donors, most TCRs were seen rarely, yet some public ones were widespread.

Vbeta (60) and Jbeta (13) primers were used in the PCR. Sequencing was performed with immunoSEQ multiplex PCR; in TCRdb, only in-frame clones are kept and a portion is missing. This sample has around 150,000 clones, with around 80% found just once. V was clipped by 5 bases and J by 5 bases; unmatched bases: 7. Germline V CDR1 and CDR2: SGHTA, FQGNSA. The CDR3 is 15 amino acids. The donors comprised healthy bone marrow donors. Comments on this clone: Its specificity is unknown.

Sequences were obtained from PBMCs. This sequence joins TRBV7-2 and TRBJ2-3, with TRBD1 matching 10 bases. The clonotype comes from a girl aged 5-17 years in good health and CMV-seropositive. CDR3: CASSHGTGEGDTQYF. The CDR3 DNA follows: TGTGCCAGCAGCCACGGGACAGGGGAAGGAGATACGCAGTATTTT.